This TCR beta chain was obtained from a study of human T cells and chemical hapten exposure. The library put unique molecular identifiers onto individual cDNA molecules. TCRdb reprocessed the RACE reads via MiXCR and lists one record per CDR3 protein. Of 300,000 to 350,000 distinct CDR3 sequences listed, 5.5% to 8% were seen once; the top ten hold approximately 8.9%. Time point noted: patch test 1, 2 weeks after DPC sensitization. Noted treatment: therapeutic diphenylcyclopropenone sensitization with weekly scalp DPC. Germline V gives CDR1 SGHTA, CDR2 FQGNSA. Trimming left V 2 bases short and J 4 bases short, with 14 bases between. The CDR3 runs 15 residues.

The material was whole blood, obtained in connection with sensitization to the hapten diphenylcyclopropenone (DPC). The receptor comes from a woman under 30 with alopecia areata. Some clones in this sample may be carry-over from other donors' samples. V gene TRBV7-2 combines with J gene TRBJ1-1; D may be TRBD1 (6 bases). CDR3 amino acids: CASSLRDGGRTEAFF. The CDR3 DNA is TGTGCCAGCAGCTTACGGGACGGGGGGCGCACTGAAGCTTTCTTT.